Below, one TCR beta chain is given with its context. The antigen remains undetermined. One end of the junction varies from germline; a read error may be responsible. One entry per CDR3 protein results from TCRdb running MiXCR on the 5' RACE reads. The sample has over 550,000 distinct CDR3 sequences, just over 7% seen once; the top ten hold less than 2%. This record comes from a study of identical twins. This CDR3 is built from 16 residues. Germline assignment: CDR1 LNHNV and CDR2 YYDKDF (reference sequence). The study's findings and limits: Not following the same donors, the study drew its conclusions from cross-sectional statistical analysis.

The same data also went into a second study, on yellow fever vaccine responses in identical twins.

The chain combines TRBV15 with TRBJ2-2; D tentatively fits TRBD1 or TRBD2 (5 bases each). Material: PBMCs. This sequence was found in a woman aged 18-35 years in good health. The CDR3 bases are TGTGCCACCAGCAATAAACCCGGGACCCTCACCGGGGAGCTTTTTTTT. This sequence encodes CATSNKPGTLTGELFF.